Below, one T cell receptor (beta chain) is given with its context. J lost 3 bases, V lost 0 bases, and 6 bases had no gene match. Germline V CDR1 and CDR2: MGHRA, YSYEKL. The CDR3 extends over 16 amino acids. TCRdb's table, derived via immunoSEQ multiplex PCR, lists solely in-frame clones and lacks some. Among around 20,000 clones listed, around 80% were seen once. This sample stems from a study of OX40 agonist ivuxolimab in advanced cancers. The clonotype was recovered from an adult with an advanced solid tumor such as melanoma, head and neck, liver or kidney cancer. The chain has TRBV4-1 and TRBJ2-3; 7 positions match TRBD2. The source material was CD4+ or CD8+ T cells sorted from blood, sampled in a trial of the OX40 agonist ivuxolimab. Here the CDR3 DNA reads TGCGCCAGCAGCCAAGAAAAATGGGGGGGGACAGATACGCAGTATTTT. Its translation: CASSQEKWGGTDTQYF.